This T cell receptor beta chain emerged from a study of T cells in women clearing cervical HPV infection. As for this clone: With the read ending 3 residues before the CDR3 end, the germline J gene is used to fill in that end.

Some clones are missing from TCRdb's copy, which holds only in-frame ones; the method was immunoSEQ multiplex PCR. This sample contains around 19,000 clones. With V trimmed by 0 bases and J by 7 bases, 9 bases remained unmatched. CDR1 and CDR2 from the germline V gene are KGHSH and LQKENI. The CDR3 loop spans 16 amino acids. HPV was found by MY09/MY11 PCR and dot-blot genotyping. The specimen sequenced was blood buffy coat. V and J are TRBV18 and TRBJ2-1; 7 positions agree with TRBD2. The source is a woman between 18 and 75 years old with a cervical HPV16 infection that either progressed to CIN3+ or cleared (not recorded which). The sequenced CDR3 bases are TGTGCCAGCTCACCACCGTCCGGGGTCGGGGGGAATGAG. Its protein is CASSPPSGVGGNE. The entire CDR3 reads CASSPPSGVGGNEQFF.